This entry describes one TCR beta chain. Recovery meant two consecutive negative NP/OP PCR tests, professional clearance, or resolved symptoms. This CDR3 spans 14 amino acids. The V end lost 1 base, the J end lost 0 bases, and 6 bases lay between the germline ends. Germline V gene lookup returns CDR1 SGHAT and CDR2 FQNNGV. This sample is part of a study of blood T cell repertoires in COVID-19. As processed by the authors: Reference gene primer amplification gave estimated nucleated cell counts. Using immunoSEQ multiplex PCR, the repertoire was profiled, and TCRdb retains in-frame clones only, with some absent. V, J and clone size are taken as reported in that table, and D and trimming were inferred from the DNA itself. Found here are a few hundred thousand clones, over 75% of them singletons; the top ten hold 8% to 13%.

The chain links TRBV11-2 to TRBJ1-1; D unresolved. This clonotype originated in a young woman who had recovered from COVID-19. The specimen sequenced was PBMCs or T cells enriched from blood (not recorded which). CDR3 sequence: CASSLAGVNTEAFF. As DNA, the CDR3 is TGTGCCAGCAGCTTAGCCGGGGTGAACACTGAAGCTTTCTTT.